The source of this TCR beta chain is a study of shared clonotypes between healthy human individuals. The CDR3 length is 14 residues. Per the germline V gene, CDR1 is MDHEN and CDR2 is SYDVKM. This clone was observed once. The authors divided CD4+ cells into CD45RA+ naive and CD45RA-negative memory subsets. Profiled with immunoSEQ multiplex PCR; TCRdb holds only in-frame clones, not every one. Counted here are around 510,000 clones, 90% to 96% occurring once; the ten biggest clones make up about 0.06%. The source of this sequence is a woman in her twenties or thirties in good health. Sequencing was performed on naive CD4+ T cells sorted from blood. Documented subset: CD45RA+ positively selected. The chain joins TRBV28 to TRBJ2-5; 7 bases align to TRBD1. Gene TRBJ2-7 matches the end of the DNA better, so the J call may be wrong. CDR3 sequence (DNA): TGTGCCAGCAGTTCCCCGGGACAGCTCTACGAGCAGTACTTC. Protein sequence: CASSSPGQLYEQYF.